Listed below are T cell receptor beta chains from one sample, sequenced in a study of blood T cell repertoires in COVID-19. The repertoire was sequenced with immunoSEQ multiplex PCR; TCRdb's copy has only in-frame clones and lacks some. There are around 230,000 clones in the sample; about 80% occur only once, and around 9.6% lies in the top ten. What was sequenced was peripheral blood. Receptors originate from a woman aged 80 or older with acute or convalescent COVID-19. Each CDR3 is given with its conserved first and last residue. The order of the fields is clone size, D gene, J gene, V gene, CDR3 DNA, CDR3 protein. A D gene is named only where the DNA matches it firmly. Not every row has a clone size; where given, it reads once, few, many or a size class.

>.|.|TRBJ2-5|TRBV3-1/TRBV3-2
TGTGCCAGCAGCCAAGATTGGGCAGCACAAGAGACCCAGTACTTC
CASSQDWAAQETQYF
>few|.|TRBJ2-5|TRBV29-1
TGCAGCGTTGAAGATGGTACACAAGAGACCCAGTACTTC
CSVEDGTQETQYF
>.|.|TRBJ1-1|TRBV2
TGTGCCAGCAGGGCCCGGGACACGGACACTGAAGCTTTCTTT
CASRARDTDTEAFF
>.|TRBD2|TRBJ2-7|TRBV3-1/TRBV3-2
TGTGCCAGCAGTCCAACCGGGACTAGCGGTTACGAGCAGTACTTC
CASSPTGTSGYEQYF
>.|.|TRBJ2-3|TRBV3-1/TRBV3-2
TGTGCCAGCAGCCAAGGACAGACAAACACAGATACGCAGTATTTT
CASSQGQTNTDTQYF
>.|TRBD1|TRBJ1-6|TRBV25-1
TGTGCCAGCAGTGAATATAAGGCAGGGGGCGACTCACCCCTCCACTTT
CASSEYKAGGDSPLHF
>.|TRBD1|TRBJ1-2|TRBV6-1
TGTGCCAGCAGTGAAATGCTTGGGGACAGGGGGAATGGCTACACCTTC
CASSEMLGDRGNGYTF
>.|TRBD2|TRBJ2-3|TRBV27
TGTGCCAGCAGTCGGACTAGCTTGCTGTCGGCGCAGTATTTT
CASSRTSLLSAQYF
>.|.|TRBJ1-5|TRBV4-1
TGCGCCAGCAGCCAAGATGGTCCGGTCGTAGGCAATCAGCCCCAGCATTTT
CASSQDGPVVGNQPQHF
>.|.|TRBJ1-6|TRBV2
TGTGCCAGCAGTTTTTTGACCGGACCACCGGGGAATTCACCCCTCCACTTT
CASSFLTGPPGNSPLHF
>.|.|TRBJ1-4|TRBV9
TGTGCCAGCAGCGCCAACCCCAGAGGCGGGAATGAAAAACTGTTTTTT
CASSANPRGGNEKLFF
>.|TRBD1|TRBJ1-5|TRBV2
TGTGCCAGCCAGACAGGGGCTGGGCAGCCCCAGCATTTT
CASQTGAGQPQHF
>.|TRBD1|TRBJ1-5|TRBV10-3
TGTGCCAGCGGACAGGGAAGCAATCAGCCCCAGCATTTT
CASGQGSNQPQHF
>.|.|TRBJ1-3|TRBV4-1
TGCGCCAGCAGCCAAGACCCCAACAGGGACGCCTCTGGAAACACCATATATTTT
CASSQDPNRDASGNTIYF
>few|TRBD1|TRBJ1-1|TRBV6-6
TGTGCCAGCAGTAACCCGGGACAGGTCCCCACTGAAGCTTTCTTT
CASSNPGQVPTEAFF
>.|TRBD1|TRBJ2-1|TRBV10-1
TGCGCCAGCAGCCGGGACAGGGCAGACAATGAGCAGTTCTTC
CASSRDRADNEQFF
>.|.|TRBJ1-3|TRBV7-9
TGTGCCAGCAGCCTCACCCAGGGGACATCGATCGGAATAAGCACCATATATTTT
CASSLTQGTSIGISTIYF
>.|TRBD2|TRBJ2-3|TRBV10-3
TGTGCCATCAGTGAGCCCGGGGGGACCACAGATACGCAGTATTTT
CAISEPGGTTDTQYF
>.|.|TRBJ2-2|TRBV5-1
TGCGCCAGCAGCCCAGGACGGGGGAAGAACACCGGGGAGCTGTTTTTT
CASSPGRGKNTGELFF
>.|.|TRBJ1-2|TRBV30
TGTGCCTGGACCCCCCCGAAGGGGGTTGAGGGCTATGGCTACACCTTC
CAWTPPKGVEGYGYTF
>.|.|TRBJ1-3|TRBV1
TGCACCAGCAGTTATAAACAGGGGCGGTTTGGAAACACCATATATTTT
CTSSYKQGRFGNTIYF
>.|TRBD1|TRBJ1-1|TRBV18
TGTGCCAGCTCACCAAGGACAGGGTACGCTGAAGCTTTCTTT
CASSPRTGYAEAFF
>few|.|TRBJ2-2|TRBV2
TGTGCCAGTTCGTACACCGGGGAGCTGTTTTTT
CASSYTGELFF
>.|.|TRBJ2-5|TRBV2
TGTGCCAGCACCGAACCGGGGGAGACCCAGTACTTC
CASTEPGETQYF
>.|.|TRBJ1-6|TRBV7-9
TGTGCCAGCAGCATCAGTACAGGGATTAATTCACCCCTCCACTTT
CASSISTGINSPLHF
>.|.|TRBJ1-2|TRBV5-1
TGCGCCAGCAGCGAGGGACTGGGAGGCTACACCTTC
CASSEGLGGYTF
>.|.|TRBJ1-5|TRBV6-5
TGTGCCAGCAGCCGAGTTCTTGATCAGCCCCAGCATTTT
CASSRVLDQPQHF
>.|TRBD2|TRBJ2-1|TRBV2
TGTGCCAGCTGGACTAGCGGGGCCGCCTATTACAATGAGCAGTTCTTC
CASWTSGAAYYNEQFF
>.|.|TRBJ2-2|TRBV2
TGTGCCAGCAGTGATTGGGCAGGGGCCACCGGGGAGCTGTTTTTT
CASSDWAGATGELFF
>.|TRBD1|TRBJ1-6|TRBV28
TGTGCCAGCAGTTCGGACAGGGATTCACCCCTCCACTTT
CASSSDRDSPLHF
>.|TRBD1|TRBJ1-5|TRBV2
TGTGCCAGCAGCCCAGGACAGGAGGGACTTAGAAAGCCCCAGCATTTT
CASSPGQEGLRKPQHF
>.|TRBD1|TRBJ1-3|TRBV5-1
TGCGCCAGCAGCTTGGAGGGGGCCACTGGAAACACCATATATTTT
CASSLEGATGNTIYF
>once|.|TRBJ2-4|TRBV27
TGTGCCAGCAGTTCGGTCTACGGTACCCTCCTAGCCAAAAACATTCAGTACTTC
CASSSVYGTLLAKNIQYF
>.|.|TRBJ1-1|TRBV7-9
TGTGCCAGCAGCTTTCAAGGACAGCTGAACACTGAAGCTTTCTTT
CASSFQGQLNTEAFF
>.|.|TRBJ1-3|TRBV16
TGTGCCAGCAGCCAATCTGGAGTTTCCGGAAACACCATATATTTT
CASSQSGVSGNTIYF
>.|TRBD2|TRBJ2-5|TRBV6-2/TRBV6-3
TGTGCCAGCAGTTCCGGGGGGGCTCAAGAGACCCAGTACTTC
CASSSGGAQETQYF
>.|TRBD1|TRBJ1-4|TRBV28
TGTGCCAGCAGCTCGGGACAGATCACTGAAAAACTGTTTTTT
CASSSGQITEKLFF